A selection of T cell receptor beta chains follows, all from one sample in a study of blood T cell repertoires in COVID-19. Clones were read by immunoSEQ multiplex PCR, and TCRdb kept only the in-frame ones, dropping some. The sample contains tens of thousands of clones, around 85% of which appear only once. The sequencing input was peripheral blood. The receptors here all came from a human donor in a cohort sampled during active COVID-19. Both conserved end residues are part of each CDR3.

j_call: TRBJ1-5; v_call: TRBV2; cdr3_aa: CASSVSATGPQPQHF
j_call: TRBJ1-1; v_call: TRBV3-1/TRBV3-2; cdr3_aa: CASSFHRDRGTEAFF
j_call: TRBJ2-3; v_call: TRBV4-1; cdr3_aa: CASSPDWPTDTQYF
j_call: TRBJ2-3; v_call: TRBV27; cdr3_aa: CASSILISGGTDTQYF
j_call: TRBJ1-4; v_call: TRBV12-3/TRBV12-4; cdr3_aa: CASQGVTVEKLFF
j_call: TRBJ2-5; v_call: TRBV24-1; cdr3_aa: CATSDSRIRETQYF
j_call: TRBJ1-1; v_call: TRBV3-1/TRBV3-2; cdr3_aa: CASSQQANTEAFF
j_call: TRBJ2-7; v_call: TRBV6-5; cdr3_aa: CASSFRDRGYYEQYF
j_call: TRBJ2-1; v_call: TRBV5-1; cdr3_aa: CASSLTSASYNEQFF
j_call: TRBJ1-6; v_call: TRBV28; cdr3_aa: CASTLGQGDSPLHF
j_call: TRBJ2-2; v_call: TRBV5-4; cdr3_aa: CASSFGAGLTGELFF
j_call: TRBJ2-2; v_call: TRBV6-5; cdr3_aa: CALRGANTGELFF
j_call: TRBJ1-2; v_call: TRBV18; cdr3_aa: CASSPSPGQDYGYTF
j_call: TRBJ2-7; v_call: TRBV15; cdr3_aa: CATSRRREGLYEQYF
j_call: TRBJ2-7; v_call: TRBV2; cdr3_aa: CASNGGPGGYEQYF
j_call: TRBJ1-5; v_call: TRBV6-1; cdr3_aa: CASSEPGLFLDQPQHF
j_call: TRBJ1-1; v_call: TRBV9; cdr3_aa: CASSAWPGGTEAFF
j_call: TRBJ2-7; v_call: TRBV18; cdr3_aa: CASSLSSGRYEQYF
j_call: TRBJ2-1; v_call: TRBV7-9; cdr3_aa: CASSPRGLSSYNEQFF
j_call: TRBJ1-6; v_call: TRBV7-2; cdr3_aa: CASSSRDRNYNSPLHF
j_call: TRBJ1-3; v_call: TRBV30; cdr3_aa: CAWVPPGTGLTGNTIYF
j_call: TRBJ1-6; v_call: TRBV11-2; cdr3_aa: CASSHGPDRMSYNSPLHF
j_call: TRBJ1-2; v_call: TRBV11-2; cdr3_aa: CASSPDRRGYTF
j_call: TRBJ1-2; v_call: TRBV7-2; cdr3_aa: CASSLEGFPNYGYTF
j_call: TRBJ2-5; v_call: TRBV18; cdr3_aa: CASSPTGEEETQYF
j_call: TRBJ1-2; v_call: TRBV7-2; cdr3_aa: CASSLPQVLGYTF
j_call: TRBJ1-2; v_call: TRBV6-5; cdr3_aa: CASRFPGSNYGYTF
j_call: TRBJ1-5; v_call: TRBV6-5; cdr3_aa: CASSYPTGFQPQHF